Below, 5 T cell receptor beta chains from the same sample are listed, as sequenced in a study of shared clonotypes between healthy human individuals (TCRdb year 2020). The library relied on the immunoSEQ multiplex PCR assay. The table comes from immuneACCESS by way of TCRdb, which keeps in-frame sequences with V and J called. Part of the clones is missing from these tables; in studies checked, under half for an unresolved V gene and the rest for unknown reasons. The sample table records 2.3 million or so clones; roughly 93% of these occur just once. The ten largest clones capture 0.35% to 0.45% of the sample. Sample: naive CD4+ T cells from PBMCs. Per the publication, the cell subset or site label means: CD45RA+ positively selected. The receptors shown here come from a man between 18 and 35 years old in good health. Some clones in this sample may be carry-over from other donors' samples.

Note on this clone: The same CDR3 also results from other DNA sequences found in this sample. This rearrangement joins TRBV5-1 to TRBJ1-2; no clear D. Trimming removed 0 bases from V and 0 bases from J, with 6 bases in between. Germline V gene sequence: CDR1 SGHRS, CDR2 YFSETQ. This CDR3 is 14 amino acids long. The CDR3 sequence is CASSLGGTNYGYTF. The CDR3 bases are TGCGCCAGCAGCTTGGGAGGTACTAACTATGGCTACACCTTC.

This chain joins TRBV27 and TRBJ2-1; D possibly corresponds to TRBD1 (5 bases). This CDR3 contains 15 residues. V dropped 0 bases and J dropped 7 bases, with 13 bases sitting between them. CDR1 is MNHEY, CDR2 SMNVEV, per germline (reference sequence). The CDR3 sequence: CASSLSYRGENEQFF. The CDR3 region has the DNA TGTGCCAGCAGTTTATCCTATAGGGGCGAAAATGAGCAGTTCTTC.

This sequence joins TRBV4-1 and TRBJ2-3; D remains unclear. Trimming shortened V by 0 bases and J by 1 base, and 14 bases separated the two germline ends. The CDR3 extends over 17 amino acids. Germline lookup yields CDR1 MGHRA and CDR2 YSYEKL. In nucleotides, the CDR3 is TGCGCCAGCAGCCAAGATCCCCGGCCAGTAGGCACAGATACGCAGTATTTT. It translates to CASSQDPRPVGTDTQYF.

As to this clone: A read error may account for a junction end that differs from germline. The chain uses TRBV28 and TRBJ2-3; TRBD1 is a possible D gene (5 bases). The CDR3 runs to 13 residues. CDR1 and CDR2 (germline): MDHEN, SYDVKM. CDR3 DNA: TGTGCCAGCAGCCCAGGGAAACTAAGAGAAATGGATTTT. This gives the protein CASSPGKLREMDF.

The chain combines TRBV7-3 with TRBJ2-7; 14 nucleotides agree with TRBD2. The ends lost 5 bases at V and 5 bases at J; junction bases unmatched: 5. The CDR3 covers 15 residues. Germline CDR1 SGHTA, CDR2 FQGTGA. Written as DNA, the CDR3 is TGTGCCAGCAGCCTTGGACTAGCGGGAGGTAACGAGCAGTACTTC. Translation gives CASSLGLAGGNEQYF.